This entry features one TCR beta chain sequence. The sample carries other DNA sequences with the same CDR3. The CDR3 extends over 14 amino acids. Germline CDR1 reads MNHEY; CDR2 reads SMNVEV (reference sequence). With V trimmed by 4 bases and J by 4 bases, 6 bases remained unmatched. This record comes from a study of cytomegalovirus exposure and HLA in healthy donors. In the PCR, 60 Vbeta and 13 Jbeta primers were used. Clones were read by immunoSEQ multiplex PCR, and TCRdb kept only the in-frame ones, dropping some. Among about 130,000 clones listed, more than 75% were seen once. The receptor's source is a man under 40 in good health and CMV-seropositive. Sequencing input: PBMCs. The chain couples TRBV27 to TRBJ2-7; the match to TRBD1 covers 8 bases. The chain's CDR3 is CASSSGGLGYEQYF. For the CDR3, the DNA is TGTGCCAGCAGTTCAGGGGGCTTGGGGTACGAGCAGTACTTC.